These 32 T cell receptor beta chains originate from one sample sequenced in a study of metastatic and nonmetastatic thyroid tumors (dated by TCRdb to 2019 to 2021). Receptor amplification or capture employed PCR. The listed sequencing device is Illumina HiSeq 4000. TCRdb's own reprocessing of the public reads used fastp at Q25 and MiXCR and kept productive beta chains. Across this sample there are about 40,000 clones, with roughly a sixth seen only once. Around 4% of the sample comes from the top ten. None of the patients had been given any treatment before thyroid surgery. Sequencing input: blood. The receptor set was obtained from a female donor with papillary thyroid cancer or a benign thyroid nodule (not recorded which). Some clones in this sample may be carry-over from other donors' samples.

In its sample, this clone ranks as medium-sized. The J gene is TRBJ1-6, the V gene TRBV2; perhaps TRBD1 as D (6 bases). V gave up 6 bases and J gave up 6 bases, with 15 bases separating them. Germline V CDR1 and CDR2: SNHLY, FYNNEI. The CDR3 is made up of 15 amino acids. The CDR3 DNA sequence: TGTGCCAGCAGCTCGGAGAGGGGGGGTAATTCACCCCTCCACTTT. Protein: CASSSERGGNSPLHF.

This clone has at least ten counts. The chain is built from TRBV7-3 and TRBJ1-2; a weak D match, TRBD1 (5 bases). V was pared by 2 bases and J by 2 bases, with 6 bases between. Germline-derived CDR1 and CDR2 are SGHTA and FQGTGA. The CDR3 covers 13 residues. CDR3 DNA: TGTGCCAGCAGCTTAGGGGGGAACTATGGCTACACCTTC. Its protein product is CASSLGGNYGYTF. Combining the CDR3 with reference TRBV7-3 and TRBJ1-2 gives the whole variable domain GAGVSQTPSNKVTEKGKYVELRCDPISGHTALYWYRQSLGQGPEFLIYFQGTGAADDSGLPNDRFFAVRPEGSVSTLKIQRTERGDSAVYLCASSLGGNYGYTFGSGTRLTVV.

This clone was counted many times. The J gene is TRBJ2-4, the V gene TRBV6-1; the D gene is possibly TRBD2 (5 bases). The V gene's germline CDR1 is MNHNS and CDR2 SASEGT. Deletions cut 5 bases from V and 8 bases from J, with 10 bases between. There are 12 residues in the CDR3. CDR3 protein: CASSSDGDIQYF. The CDR3, as DNA: TGTGCCAGCAGTTCGGACGGGGACATTCAGTACTTC.

In this sample, this clone turned up a few times. The genes are TRBV6-5 and TRBJ2-3; D is perhaps TRBD2 (5 bases). The CDR3 contains 17 residues. V was shortened by 5 bases and J by 8 bases, with 26 bases between the two germline ends. Germline lookup yields CDR1 MNHEY and CDR2 SVGAGI. The CDR3 bases are TGTGCCAGCAGTCGACCAAAGAGGGAGACGGGCTCAGGTACGCAGTATTTT. It codes for CASSRPKRETGSGTQYF.

This clone was detected many times. The chain employs TRBV12-5 and TRBJ2-1; unclear D gene. Germline V CDR1 and CDR2: LGHNT, FRNRAP. Trimming took 0 bases from V and 7 from J, leaving 10 bases between them. The CDR3 extends over 14 amino acids. CDR3 region: CASGLVERANEQFF. CDR3 nucleotides: TGTGCTAGTGGTTTGGTAGAAAGAGCTAATGAGCAGTTCTTC.

This clone has a count of ten or more. The same CDR3 arises from other DNA sequences in this sample as well. The rearrangement uses TRBV5-1 and TRBJ1-1; D unresolved. Germline V gene data show CDR1 as SGHRS and CDR2 as YFSETQ. The CDR3 has 11 amino acids. The V end lost 6 bases, the J end lost 2 bases, and 5 bases lay between the germline ends. The CDR3 here is CASKENTEAFF. The CDR3 DNA sequence: TGCGCCAGCAAGGAAAACACTGAAGCTTTCTTT. Variable domain in full (rest from reference TRBV5-1 and TRBJ1-1): KAGVTQTPRYLIKTRGQQVTLSCSPISGHRSVSWYQQTPGQGLQFLFEYFSETQRNKGNFPGRFSGRQFSNSRSEMNVSTLELGDSALYLCASKENTEAFFGQGTRLTVV.

Ten or more counts support this clone. V usage is TRBV20-1 and J usage is TRBJ1-2, with no clear D. The V end was cut by 4 bases, the J end by 8 bases, with 17 bases between. Germline assignment: CDR1 DFQATT and CDR2 SNEGSKA (reference sequence). The CDR3 contains 13 residues. The CDR3 nucleotides read TGCAGTGCTAAGACACCGGAATGGAGGGGCTACACCTTC. Translated, it gives CSAKTPEWRGYTF.

This clone was seen at least ten times. V and J are TRBV12-5 and TRBJ2-3, with D hard to call. The CDR3 runs to 15 residues. V dropped 2 bases and J dropped 1 base, with 10 bases sitting between them. Germline V gene sequence: CDR1 LGHNT, CDR2 FRNRAP. In nucleotides, the CDR3 is TGTGCTAGTGGTTTGCTAAACCCAGGCACAGATACGCAGTATTTT. It encodes CASGLLNPGTDTQYF.

V gene TRBV5-5 combines with J gene TRBJ2-7; 8 bases are shared with TRBD1. This CDR3 comprises 15 residues. Unmatched junction bases numbered 10, after V lost 6 bases and J lost 2 bases. Per germline, CDR1 SGHKS and CDR2 YYEKEE (reference sequence). The CDR3 is CASTPFGTGTYEQYF. The CDR3 region has the DNA TGTGCCAGCACCCCCTTCGGGACAGGTACCTACGAGCAGTACTTC.

The rearrangement links TRBV6-4 to TRBJ1-2, with no clear D. V was cut by 6 bases and J by 2 bases, with 10 bases left in between. The CDR3 is 13 residues long. The germline V gene encodes CDR1 MRHNA and CDR2 SNTAGT. CDR3 region: CASSHTVNYGYTF. For the CDR3, the DNA is TGTGCCAGCAGCCATACAGTAAACTATGGCTACACCTTC.

This chain joins TRBV11-2 and TRBJ2-1; 14 bases align to TRBD2. Germline V CDR1 and CDR2: SGHAT, FQNNGV. J lost 11 bases, V lost 4 bases, and 10 bases had no gene match. The CDR3 contains 16 residues. CDR3 sequence reads: CASSSRTSGRFGKQFF. The CDR3 region has the DNA TGTGCCAGCAGCTCCAGGACTAGCGGGAGGTTTGGTAAGCAGTTCTTC. Full variable domain (rest looked up from reference TRBV11-2 and TRBJ2-1): EAGVAQSPRYKIIEKRQSVAFWCNPISGHATLYWYQQILGQGPKLLIQFQNNGVVDDSQLPKDRFSAERLKGVDSTLKIQPAKLEDSAVYLCASSSRTSGRFGKQFFGPGTRLTVL.

This rearrangement joins TRBV20-1 to TRBJ1-5, with TRBD1 matching 7 bases. Per the germline V gene, CDR1 is DFQATT and CDR2 is SNEGSKA (reference sequence). The CDR3 loop spans 16 amino acids. The V and J ends lost 2 bases and 3 bases, in that order; junction bases with no gene match: 10. CDR3 region: CSARRGQLELNQPQHF. The CDR3 DNA is TGCAGTGCTAGAAGGGGACAGCTTGAGCTCAATCAGCCCCAGCATTTT.

This clone was counted between two and nine times. Possible read error: a much larger clone is one base away. This chain uses TRBV2 with TRBJ2-1, with no clear D. The germline V gene has CDR1 SNHLY and CDR2 FYNNEI. Trimming took off 11 bases at V and 9 bases at J, with 11 bases between the two ends. This CDR3 comprises 10 residues. CDR3 in DNA: TGTGCCTTTCAGGCAAGTGAGCAGTTCTTC. Encoded protein: CAFQASEQFF. The full variable domain, with the rest looked up from reference TRBV2 and TRBJ2-1, is EPEVTQTPSHQVTQMGQEVILRCVPISNHLYFYWYRQILGQKVEFLVSFYNNEISEKSEIFDDQFSVERPDGSNFTLKIRSTKLEDSAMYFCAFQASEQFFGPGTRLTVL.

On this clone itself: A read error may be the cause here, since a much bigger clone is one base away. The genes are TRBV6-1 and TRBJ1-1; D uncertain. CDR1 is MNHNS and CDR2 is SASEGT in the germline V gene. This CDR3 contains 13 residues. The CDR3: CAGRAAFNTEAFF. In DNA, the CDR3 is TGTGCCGGCAGAGCTGCGTTTAACACTGAAGCTTTCTTT.

This clone was found many times. The rearrangement links TRBV7-9 to TRBJ1-4; possible D gene TRBD1, 6 bases. Trimming removed 5 bases at V and 5 bases at J, with 15 bases between. CDR1 is SEHNR, CDR2 FQNEAQ, per germline (reference sequence). This CDR3 is 15 amino acids long. The CDR3 DNA sequence: TGTGCCAGCAGCCCAAGGGGGACGGGAAATGAAAAACTGTTTTTT. Translated: CASSPRGTGNEKLFF.

The chain joins TRBV6-5 to TRBJ2-1, with 10 nucleotides matching TRBD2. The CDR3 has 16 residues. Germline loops: CDR1 MNHEY, CDR2 SVGAGI. With 0 bases clipped from V and 10 bases from J, the junction kept 9 bases outside the gene matches. The DNA of the CDR3 is TGTGCCAGCAGTTACTCGAATACAGCGGGAGGGAACGAGCAGTTCTTC. It specifies CASSYSNTAGGNEQFF.

The chain employs TRBV10-2 and TRBJ2-7; 12 bases are a match to TRBD2. After removal of 6 bases from V and 7 bases from J, the junction contained 10 bases not matched to a gene. Germline lookup yields CDR1 WSHSY and CDR2 SAAADI. This CDR3 has 15 residues. The CDR3 region is CASSAETSGSGEQYF. The CDR3 bases are TGCGCCAGCAGCGCCGAGACTAGCGGGAGCGGGGAGCAGTACTTC.

The CDR3 nucleotides are TGCAGTGCTAGAGATCCGGCTAGCTCCTACGAGCAGTACTTC. Its translation: CSARDPASSYEQYF. The J gene is TRBJ2-7, the V gene TRBV20-1; D is undetermined. CDR3 size: 14 residues. V was trimmed by 0 bases and J by 0 bases, leaving 9 bases between them. CDR1 and CDR2 from the germline V gene are DFQATT and SNEGSKA (reference sequence).

This clone was observed many times. J is TRBJ2-7 and V is TRBV2; D is possibly TRBD1 (5 bases). CDR1 SNHLY and CDR2 FYNNEI come from the germline V gene. The CDR3 is 12 residues long. With 5 bases removed from V and 4 bases from J, the gap between germline ends came to 9 bases. The CDR3 sequence is CASSLDRYEQYF. The CDR3 DNA reads TGTGCCAGCAGTCTCGACAGATACGAGCAGTACTTC.

This clone was counted at least ten times. The chain employs TRBV29-1 and TRBJ2-3; 10 bases fit TRBD2. The CDR3 is made up of 14 amino acids. The germline gives CDR1 SQVTM, CDR2 ANQGSEA. The trim removed 7 bases at V and 4 bases at J, leaving 8 bases unmatched. In nucleotides, the CDR3 is TGCAGCGGGGGAGCGGGGGGGCCCTCAGATACGCAGTATTTT. Its translation: CSGGAGGPSDTQYF.

This rearrangement joins TRBV19 to TRBJ2-7; TRBD2 matches 8 bases. This CDR3 is built from 14 residues. Germline CDR1 is LNHDA and CDR2 is SQIVND (reference sequence). Losses at the gene ends were 2 bases for V and 5 bases for J; bases not matched to a gene: 5. The CDR3 loop reads CASSITAGVDEQYF. CDR3 DNA: TGTGCCAGTAGTATAACAGCGGGAGTCGACGAGCAGTACTTC. Combining the CDR3 with reference TRBV19 and TRBJ2-7 gives the whole variable domain DGGITQSPKYLFRKEGQNVTLSCEQNLNHDAMYWYRQDPGQGLRLIYYSQIVNDFQKGDIAEGYSVSREKKESFPLTVTSAQKNPTAFYLCASSITAGVDEQYFGPGTRLTVT.

Many counts were recorded for this clone. The chain couples TRBV12-3 or TRBV12-4 to TRBJ1-2, with a possible D match to TRBD1 (5 bases). V was shortened by 7 bases and J by 2 bases, with 14 bases between the two germline ends. The CDR3 runs 14 residues. CDR3 nucleotides: TGTGCCAGCACGGGGAGGGGAGCAAACTATGGCTACACCTTC. Its protein is CASTGRGANYGYTF.

This clone was picked up many times. J is TRBJ1-5 and V is TRBV12-5; D gene uncertain. The V gene lost 7 bases and the J gene lost 4 bases, with 11 bases spanning the gap. The CDR3 is 13 residues long. CDR1 and CDR2 (germline): LGHNT, FRNRAP. CDR3: CASAVQRNQPQHF. CDR3 bases: TGTGCTAGTGCGGTTCAGCGTAATCAGCCCCAGCATTTT.

In its sample, this clone was seen many times. The CDR3 protein is CASSWGVGGAEEKLFF. The DNA for the CDR3 is TGTGCCAGCAGTTGGGGGGTGGGGGGCGCGGAGGAAAAACTGTTTTTT. The V and J genes are TRBV6-1 and TRBJ1-4; possibly TRBD1 for D (6 bases). Trimming cost V 5 bases and J 8 bases, with 21 bases left between them. CDR1 is MNHNS and CDR2 is SASEGT in the germline V gene. The CDR3 is 16 residues long.

This clone was recorded at least ten times. This CDR3 is CASSLRGAGNEQFF. The DNA for the CDR3 is TGTGCCAGCAGCCTTAGGGGGGCTGGTAATGAGCAGTTCTTC. This chain connects TRBV6-1 to TRBJ2-1; tentatively, D is TRBD1 or TRBD2 (6 bases each). The CDR3 is 14 amino acids. Trimming left V 6 bases short and J 7 bases short, with 16 bases between. Germline loops: CDR1 MNHNS, CDR2 SASEGT.

The sample holds a few counts of this clone. One end of the junction is discordant with germline, which a read error may explain. The DNA for the CDR3 is TGTGCCAGCAGTGACTCGATAGGTTCTAGAACAGATACGAAGTATTTT. Its protein product is CASSDSIGSRTDTKYF. The chain carries TRBV6-4 and TRBJ2-3, with D uncertain. The CDR3 is made up of 16 amino acids. Germline CDR1 is MRHNA and CDR2 is SNTAGT.

This clone appeared many times. V and J are TRBV24-1 and TRBJ1-6; tentative D call: TRBD1 (5 bases). From germline, CDR1 is KGHDR and CDR2 SFDVKD. The CDR3 contains 13 residues. Trimming cost V 8 bases and J 7 bases, with 11 bases left between them. The CDR3 nucleotides are TGTGCCACCACTGGGACGGAAAATTCACCCCTCCACTTT. Translation gives CATTGTENSPLHF.

As concerns this clone: An end of the junction differs from the germline gene, which may be a read error. This sequence joins TRBV9 and TRBJ2-1; no reliable D call. Looked up from germline, CDR1 is SGDLS and CDR2 is YYNGEE. This CDR3 region has 15 residues. CDR3 nucleotides: TGTGCCAGCATCGTAGATAGTGCATCCTACAATGAGCAGTTCTTC. It codes for CASIVDSASYNEQFF.

There are many counts of this clone. V usage is TRBV5-6 and J usage is TRBJ2-6; no clear D gene. The V end lost 2 bases, the J end lost 2 bases, and 8 bases lay between the germline ends. CDR1 is SGHDT and CDR2 is YYEEEE in the germline V gene. The CDR3 covers 15 residues. DNA for the CDR3: TGTGCCAGCAGCTTCGGTGGAACTGGGGCCAACGTCCTGACTTTC. Residues: CASSFGGTGANVLTF.

This clone has a count of ten or more. The V gene is TRBV19, the J gene TRBJ2-1; the D is unclear. CDR1 is LNHDA, CDR2 SQIVND, per germline (reference sequence). Deletions cut 8 bases from V and 5 bases from J, with 13 bases between. The CDR3 has 13 residues. CDR3 amino acids: CASGWGRNNEQFF. The CDR3 bases are TGTGCCAGTGGTTGGGGTCGGAACAATGAGCAGTTCTTC.

This clone was recorded many times. CDR3 in amino acids: CASSPSSGRGNEQFF. The CDR3 DNA is TGTGCCAGCAGCCCTTCTAGCGGGAGGGGGAATGAGCAGTTCTTC. The rearrangement uses TRBV6-1 and TRBJ2-1; 12 bases match TRBD2. Germline V gene data show CDR1 as MNHNS and CDR2 as SASEGT. The V segment lost 6 bases and the J segment 7 bases; nucleotides outside the gene matches: 7. CDR3 length: 15 residues.

This clone appeared many times. The V call is TRBV2, the J call TRBJ1-3; possibly TRBD1 for D (5 bases). CDR3 length: 16 amino acids. Germline assignment: CDR1 SNHLY and CDR2 FYNNEI. Trimming took off 5 bases at V and 4 bases at J, with 18 bases between the two ends. CDR3 sequence: CASSPPGQGGGNTIYF. DNA for the CDR3: TGTGCCAGCAGTCCCCCCGGGCAGGGAGGCGGAAACACCATATATTTT.